The 10 T cell receptor beta chains presented below share a single source sample, sequenced in a study of beta chain features in type 1 diabetes. Every bit of the isolated RNA underwent reverse transcription, so sequencing read expressed TCRB transcripts. Assay: immunoSEQ multiplex PCR; the TCRdb copy retains only in-frame clones and omits some. The data contain fewer than 150,000 clones, 6.9% of them singletons. Input material: central memory CD4+ T cells from blood. The receptor set was obtained from a woman aged 30 to 39 in good health.

This clone was counted only a few times. CDR3 loop: CASSPGEAAYYGYTF. In DNA, the CDR3 is TGTGCCAGCTCACCCGGTGAGGCCGCGTACTATGGCTACACCTTC. The chain couples TRBV18 to TRBJ1-2, with no clear D. The germline V and J ends were trimmed by 3 bases and 3 bases, with 14 bases remaining between them. The CDR3 has 15 residues. CDR1 and CDR2 (germline): KGHSH, LQKENI.

The chain carries TRBV7-9 and TRBJ1-5; perhaps TRBD1 as D (6 bases). The germline CDR1 and CDR2 sequences are SEHNR and FQNEAQ (reference sequence). V lost 5 bases and J lost 7, with 12 bases in between. This CDR3 comprises 13 residues. The CDR3 loop is CASSPTGLQPQHF. The CDR3 DNA reads as TGTGCCAGCAGCCCCACAGGGTTGCAGCCCCAGCATTTT.

This clone was seen many times. The V and J genes are TRBV29-1 and TRBJ2-4, with D uncertain. Germline loops: CDR1 SQVTM, CDR2 ANQGSEA. CDR3 length equals 13 residues. V was pared by 4 bases and J by 3 bases, with 10 bases between. CDR3 nucleotides: TGCAGCGTTGTGTCCCTATTCAAAAACATTCAGTACTTC. It encodes CSVVSLFKNIQYF.

This clone has more than one count but fewer than ten. The rearrangement joins TRBV28 to TRBJ2-1, with no clear D. The CDR3 sequence is 14 residues long. Germline CDR1 MDHEN, CDR2 SYDVKM. V lost 7 bases and J 4 bases, leaving 14 bases between the germline ends. The CDR3 loop reads CASMVRGEYNEQFF. The DNA of the CDR3 is TGTGCCAGCATGGTCAGAGGAGAGTACAATGAGCAGTTCTTC.

This clone has a handful of counts. This chain connects TRBV14 to TRBJ1-2, with 7 bases matching TRBD1. Germline CDR1 is SGHDN and CDR2 is FVKESK. The CDR3 covers 16 residues. V gave up 0 bases and J gave up 9 bases; unmatched junction bases: 13. The CDR3 DNA follows: TGTGCCAGCAGCCAAGATATAGCAGGGGGTCGGTTCCGCTACACCTTC. Translated, it gives CASSQDIAGGRFRYTF.

This clone was observed a few times. This chain uses TRBV7-2 with TRBJ1-2; 7 nucleotides match TRBD1. The CDR3 is 14 residues long. V shed 5 bases, J shed 0 bases, and the junction held 3 bases outside the gene matches. Per germline, CDR1 SGHTA and CDR2 FQGNSA. As DNA, the CDR3 is TGTGCCAGCAGCCCCGGGACAGCTAACTATGGCTACACCTTC. Its translation is CASSPGTANYGYTF.

In this sample, this clone turned up a few times. The chain joins TRBV10-3 to TRBJ2-1; TRBD2 aligns across 15 bases. The CDR3 contains 18 residues. The trim removed 6 bases at V and 0 bases at J, leaving 6 bases unmatched. Looked up from germline, CDR1 is ENHRY and CDR2 is SYGVKD. CDR3 loop: CAISSGLAGGLSYNEQFF. CDR3 in DNA: TGTGCCATCAGCTCGGGACTAGCGGGAGGCCTCTCCTACAATGAGCAGTTCTTC.

This clone was found many times. The rearrangement joins TRBV30 to TRBJ2-3, with D unresolved. V was clipped by 4 bases and J by 0 bases, with 5 bases between them. The CDR3 runs 12 residues. Germline V gene lookup returns CDR1 GTSNPN and CDR2 SVGIG (reference sequence). Here the CDR3 DNA reads TGTGCCTGGATACAGAGCACAGATACGCAGTATTTT. Protein: CAWIQSTDTQYF.

The sample holds a few counts of this clone. V and J are TRBV4-2 and TRBJ2-7; TRBD2 matches 10 bases. With V trimmed by 0 bases and J by 3 bases, 5 bases remained unmatched. The CDR3 runs 16 residues. Germline lookup yields CDR1 LGHNA and CDR2 YNFKEQ. The CDR3 is CASSQELSGRSYEQYF. CDR3 coding DNA: TGTGCCAGCAGCCAAGAGCTTAGCGGGAGGAGCTACGAGCAGTACTTC.

This clone was detected ten times or more. The chain couples TRBV29-1 to TRBJ2-7; 12 nucleotides align to TRBD2. The CDR3 is 15 residues long. The ends lost 0 bases at V and 2 bases at J; junction bases unmatched: 2. Germline CDR1 SQVTM, CDR2 ANQGSEA. The CDR3 is CSVEDPSGRAYEQYF. In nucleotides, the CDR3 is TGCAGCGTTGAAGATCCTAGCGGGAGGGCCTACGAGCAGTACTTC.